These T cell receptor beta chains were read from a single sample in a study of PD-1 blockade in classical Hodgkin lymphoma. Here immunoSEQ multiplex PCR was the method, and the copy in TCRdb shows in-frame clones only, minus some. This sample yields 15,000 or so clones, of which approximately 91% are seen a single time; around 6.2% belongs to the top ten. Sequenced material: CD8+ T cells from blood. The receptor set was obtained from a human donor with classical Hodgkin lymphoma. CDR3s include the opening cysteine and the closing phenylalanine or tryptophan. D genes are given only for firm matches. Clone sizes are given selectively: once, few, many, or a class where the clone is expanded.

V gene	D gene	J gene	clone size	CDR3 protein	CDR3 DNA
TRBV9	NA	TRBJ2-3	NA	CASSTVRATDTQYF	TGTGCCAGCAGCACGGTTAGGGCCACAGATACGCAGTATTTT
TRBV28	TRBD1	TRBJ1-2	NA	CASSPPGQGLKGYTF	TGTGCCAGCAGTCCGCCCGGACAGGGGCTTAAAGGCTACACCTTC
TRBV6-1	NA	TRBJ1-2	NA	CASSEVRYGGADGYTF	TGTGCCAGCAGTGAAGTCCGGTATGGGGGCGCGGATGGCTACACCTTC
TRBV7-2	NA	TRBJ2-7	once	CASSLLGLKRDEQYF	TGTGCCAGCAGCTTACTCGGACTTAAACGGGACGAGCAGTACTTC
TRBV28	NA	TRBJ2-1	NA	CASSFLTAGNEQFF	TGTGCCAGCAGTTTTTTGACAGCCGGCAATGAGCAGTTCTTC
TRBV4-2	NA	TRBJ2-1	NA	CASSPRGSDEQFF	TGTGCCAGCAGCCCAAGGGGGAGTGATGAGCAGTTCTTC
TRBV7-9	NA	TRBJ1-1	NA	CASSPPATDEAFF	TGTGCCAGCAGCCCACCTGCGACGGATGAAGCTTTCTTT
TRBV6-1	NA	TRBJ2-1	NA	CASSYNEQFF	TGTGCCAGCAGTTACAATGAGCAGTTCTTC
TRBV27	NA	TRBJ2-1	NA	CASRGAYNEQFF	TGTGCCAGCAGGGGGGCCTACAATGAGCAGTTCTTC
TRBV10-1	NA	TRBJ2-5	once	CASSESDDLQETQYF	TGCGCCAGCAGTGAGTCTGACGATCTACAAGAGACCCAGTACTTC
TRBV2	TRBD1	TRBJ2-2	NA	CASAFTGGAGELFF	TGTGCCAGCGCCTTTACAGGGGGAGCCGGGGAGCTGTTTTTT
TRBV28	NA	TRBJ1-5	NA	CASSSVRGNQPQHF	TGTGCCAGCAGTTCGGTCAGAGGCAATCAGCCCCAGCATTTT
TRBV11-2	NA	TRBJ2-7	NA	CASAPPGVYEQYF	TGTGCCAGCGCCCCCCCGGGTGTCTACGAGCAGTACTTC
TRBV10-3	NA	TRBJ1-1	NA	CAISESGETEAFF	TGTGCCATCAGTGAGTCGGGAGAAACTGAAGCTTTCTTT
TRBV7-3	TRBD1	TRBJ2-3	NA	CASSLRPPRDRATDTQYF	TGTGCCAGCAGCTTAAGGCCCCCCCGGGACAGGGCGACAGATACGCAGTATTTT